Sequencing of this T cell receptor (beta chain) was carried out in a study of blood T cell repertoires in COVID-19. The overall study: The United States, Italy and Spain provided the acute and convalescent COVID-19 samples.

The CDR3 runs to 14 residues. Trimming took 3 bases from V and 8 from J, leaving 16 bases between them. Looked up from germline, CDR1 is SNHLY and CDR2 is FYNNEI. Libraries were prepared by immunoSEQ multiplex PCR; TCRdb keeps only in-frame clonotypes and omits some of them. The sample has 270,000 or so clones; 70% to 90% are singletons. This receptor was obtained from a woman aged 40-49 years with acute COVID-19. Specimen: PBMCs or T cells enriched from blood (not recorded which). V is TRBV2 and J is TRBJ1-1; TRBD1 might be the D (6 bases). The CDR3 loop reads CASSDVSGGLEAFF. DNA for the CDR3: TGTGCCAGCAGTGACGTCAGTGGGGGCTTAGAAGCTTTCTTT.